This TCR beta chain was recovered during a study of neurological immune-mediated disorders. Germline V gene lookup returns CDR1 LGHNA and CDR2 YNFKEQ. Unmatched junction bases numbered 4, after V lost 2 bases and J lost 6 bases. The CDR3 has 14 residues. This clonotype has a count of ten or more. As for the cDNA, it was generated by 5'RACE with 10-nucleotide random UMIs. TCRdb called the 5' RACE reads again in MiXCR, with one record for every CDR3 protein. The data show over 50,000 distinct CDR3 sequences, 3% to 3.5% seen once. Material for sequencing was PBMCs. The V gene is TRBV4-2, the J gene TRBJ2-3; 8 nucleotides match TRBD2. This receptor was obtained from a man between 40 and 49 years old with multiple sclerosis. This CDR3 reads CASSQRGGRDTQYF. The DNA of the CDR3 is TGTGCCAGCAGCCAACGGGGGGGGCGCGATACGCAGTATTTT.